Following are 30 T cell receptor beta chains from one sample sequenced in a study of shared clonotypes between healthy human individuals. The table came from immunoSEQ multiplex PCR; TCRdb's copy has only in-frame clones and leaves some out. Seen here are approximately 2.1 million clones, 85% to 95% observed once, and the top ten hold 0.35% to 0.5%. The sample consisted of naive CD4+ T cells from PBMCs. The subset denotes: CD45RA+ positively selected. Receptor source: a man younger than 30 in good health. Some clones in this sample may be carry-over from other donors' samples.

The V call is TRBV10-3, the J call TRBJ1-1; no reliable D call. Germline CDR1 ENHRY, CDR2 SYGVKD. Between the trimmed V and J ends, which lost 5 bases and 5 bases, there was a span of 9 bases. The CDR3 covers 12 residues. The DNA of the CDR3 is TGTGCCATCAGTCGTCCCGGGACTGAAGCTTTCTTT. Translating it yields CAISRPGTEAFF.

V usage is TRBV28 and J usage is TRBJ1-1, with a possible D match to TRBD1 (6 bases). Germline V CDR1 and CDR2: MDHEN, SYDVKM. The CDR3 covers 15 residues. V gave up 3 bases and J gave up 3 bases, with 14 bases separating them. CDR3: CASSFGGALDTEAFF. CDR3 DNA: TGTGCCAGCAGTTTTGGGGGGGCTCTGGACACTGAAGCTTTCTTT.

The chain uses TRBV19 and TRBJ2-1; TRBD1 aligns across 8 bases. Germline V gene sequence: CDR1 LNHDA, CDR2 SQIVND (reference sequence). Germline trimming cut 1 base from V and 8 bases from J; bases unmatched to any gene: 10. The CDR3 runs 16 residues. CDR3 sequence: CASSIGETGDGYEQFF. Written as DNA, the CDR3 is TGTGCCAGTAGTATAGGCGAGACAGGGGATGGTTATGAGCAGTTCTTC.

This chain connects TRBV7-6 to TRBJ1-1, with 7 bases that match TRBD1. The V gene end was trimmed by 3 bases and the J gene end by 11 bases; junction bases not matched to a gene: 6. The CDR3 is 12 residues long. Germline assignment: CDR1 SGHVS and CDR2 FNYEAQ. CDR3 protein: CASSLEGAGAFF. The CDR3 nucleotides read TGTGCCAGCAGCTTGGAGGGGGCTGGGGCTTTCTTT.

The CDR3 is CASSLRVAGGVTDTQYF. The CDR3 DNA reads TGTGCCAGCAGCCTCAGGGTAGCGGGAGGGGTCACAGATACGCAGTATTTT. The J gene is TRBJ2-3, the V gene TRBV7-3; 11 bases map to TRBD2. CDR3 length equals 17 residues. Trimming took 5 bases from V and 2 from J; bases not matched to a gene: 9. The germline gives CDR1 SGHTA, CDR2 FQGTGA. Full variable domain (outside the CDR3, taken from reference TRBV7-3 and TRBJ2-3): GAGVSQTPSNKVTEKGKYVELRCDPISGHTALYWYRQSLGQGPEFLIYFQGTGAADDSGLPNDRFFAVRPEGSVSTLKIQRTERGDSAVYLCASSLRVAGGVTDTQYFGPGTRLTVL.

This sequence joins TRBV28 and TRBJ2-4; possibly TRBD2 for D (6 bases). There are 13 residues in the CDR3. With 1 base removed from V and 8 bases from J, the gap between germline ends came to 9 bases. Germline V gene data show CDR1 as MDHEN and CDR2 as SYDVKM. CDR3 DNA: TGTGCCAGCAGTTTATCGCGGGGTCACATTCAGTACTTC. Translated, it gives CASSLSRGHIQYF.

The V gene is TRBV29-1, the J gene TRBJ2-5; 10 bases are a match to TRBD2. The length of the CDR3 is 18 residues. V lost 0 bases to trimming and J lost 2 bases; unmatched junction nucleotides: 12. Germline values: CDR1 SQVTM, CDR2 ANQGSEA. CDR3 protein: CSVEDLWGTSAKQETQYF. CDR3 coding DNA: TGCAGCGTTGAAGATCTATGGGGGACTAGCGCCAAGCAAGAGACCCAGTACTTC.

The rearrangement links TRBV28 to TRBJ1-1; D is perhaps TRBD1 (6 bases). The CDR3 is 13 amino acids. Germline V gives CDR1 MDHEN, CDR2 SYDVKM. Trimming cost V 5 bases and J 5 bases, with 12 bases left between them. Here the CDR3 reads CASSTQGWTEAFF. The CDR3 coding sequence is TGTGCCAGCAGTACCCAGGGGTGGACTGAAGCTTTCTTT.

CDR3 loop: CASSPDRGIRGTNSNTEAFF. The CDR3 nucleotides are TGCGCCAGCAGTCCGGACAGGGGCATACGCGGAACTAATTCGAACACTGAAGCTTTCTTT. The rearrangement uses TRBV10-2 and TRBJ1-1; 9 nucleotides match TRBD1. Germline V lookup: CDR1 WSHSY, CDR2 SAAADI. The CDR3 runs 20 residues. J lost 1 base, V lost 5 bases, and 20 bases had no gene match.

Turning to this clone: Different DNA sequences within this sample yield the same CDR3. CDR3 DNA sequence: TGTGCCAGCAGTTTACTGTACCAAGAGACCCAGTACTTC. Amino acids: CASSLLYQETQYF. This chain links TRBV27 with TRBJ2-5; D ambiguous. CDR1 and CDR2 from the germline V gene are MNHEY and SMNVEV (reference sequence). The CDR3 extends over 13 amino acids. Trimming took 2 bases from V and 0 from J, leaving 4 bases between them.

Only one count was recorded for this clone. V is TRBV5-1 and J is TRBJ2-3; no firm D call. Germline CDR1 and CDR2: SGHRS and YFSETQ. The V end was cut by 0 bases, the J end by 1 base, with 12 bases between. There are 16 residues in the CDR3. CDR3: CASSLDRVERTDTQYF. The CDR3 DNA reads TGCGCCAGCAGCTTGGACAGAGTTGAACGCACAGATACGCAGTATTTT. Supplemented by reference TRBV5-1 and TRBJ2-3, the full variable domain reads KAGVTQTPRYLIKTRGQQVTLSCSPISGHRSVSWYQQTPGQGLQFLFEYFSETQRNKGNFPGRFSGRQFSNSRSEMNVSTLELGDSALYLCASSLDRVERTDTQYFGPGTRLTVL.

The chain combines TRBV19 with TRBJ1-2, with D possibly TRBD1 on 6 matching bases. The ends were cut back, 3 bases at V and 8 bases at J, with 25 bases in the middle. Germline values: CDR1 LNHDA, CDR2 SQIVND (reference sequence). This CDR3 spans 17 amino acids. The CDR3 loop reads CASSIATGNVAVAGYTF. The CDR3 nucleotides read TGTGCCAGTAGTATCGCAACAGGGAATGTGGCGGTTGCCGGCTACACCTTC.

CDR3 residues: CASSAGQGDPNVAYNEQFF. The DNA of the CDR3 is TGTGCCAGCAGCGCGGGACAGGGGGACCCTAATGTCGCCTACAATGAGCAGTTCTTC. The chain is built from TRBV9 and TRBJ2-1, with 11 bases fitting TRBD1. J lost 2 bases, V lost 3 bases, and 13 bases had no gene match. The CDR3 length is 19 residues. Germline CDR1 is SGDLS and CDR2 is YYNGEE.

This clone was recorded only once. The chain links TRBV2 to TRBJ1-2; no reliable D call. The CDR3 has 13 residues. Trimming pared 5 bases from V and 1 base from J, leaving 8 bases between. The germline CDR1 and CDR2 sequences are SNHLY and FYNNEI. CDR3 in amino acids: CASSNDINYGYTF. In nucleotides, the CDR3 is TGTGCCAGCAGTAATGACATTAACTATGGCTACACCTTC.

The CDR3 DNA sequence: TGTGCCTGGAGTGTACTCGCGGGAGCCGGCAATGAGCAGTTCTTC. Residues: CAWSVLAGAGNEQFF. This chain connects TRBV30 to TRBJ2-1, with 7 bases matching TRBD2. Trimming removed 0 bases from V and 6 bases from J; junction bases left unmatched: 8. CDR3 length: 15 residues. Germline loops: CDR1 GTSNPN, CDR2 SVGIG (reference sequence). The full variable domain, with the rest looked up from reference TRBV30 and TRBJ2-1, is SQTIHQWPATLVQPVGSPLSLECTVEGTSNPNLYWYRQAAGRGLQLLFYSVGIGQISSEVPQNLSASRPQDRQFILSSKKLLLSDSGFYLCAWSVLAGAGNEQFFGPGTRLTVL.

This rearrangement joins TRBV4-1 to TRBJ2-7; D not certain. In germline, CDR1 is MGHRA, CDR2 YSYEKL. This CDR3 is built from 15 residues. Trimming pared 5 bases from V and 4 bases from J, leaving 18 bases between. This chain's CDR3 is CASSNLEEPPYEQYF. The DNA for the CDR3 is TGCGCCAGCAGCAACCTAGAGGAGCCGCCATACGAGCAGTACTTC.

The chain is built from TRBV7-9 and TRBJ2-7, with D tentatively TRBD2 (6 bases). Trimming cost V 1 base and J 8 bases, with 18 bases left between them. The CDR3 runs to 15 residues. Germline CDR1 reads SEHNR; CDR2 reads FQNEAQ (reference sequence). The CDR3 protein is CASSLEGGNPIKQYF. CDR3 nucleotide sequence: TGTGCCAGCAGCTTAGAGGGCGGGAACCCGATTAAGCAGTACTTC.

This clone was recorded once. The chain couples TRBV10-2 to TRBJ2-7; TRBD1 matches at 10 bases. V shed 6 bases and J 7 bases; nucleotides not matched to a gene: 9. Germline-derived CDR1 and CDR2 are WSHSY and SAAADI. The CDR3 extends over 14 amino acids. DNA of the CDR3: TGCGCCAGCAGACCGGGACAGGGGCTTTGGGAGCAGTACTTC. It encodes CASRPGQGLWEQYF.

The chain combines TRBV5-4 with TRBJ2-5; D is perhaps TRBD1 (5 bases). Trimming took 0 bases from V and 5 from J, leaving 14 bases between them. Germline V gene sequence: CDR1 SGHNT, CDR2 YYREEE (reference sequence). This CDR3 is 15 amino acids long. CDR3: CASSLVAGKLETQYF. In DNA, the CDR3 is TGTGCCAGCAGCTTGGTGGCAGGGAAATTGGAGACCCAGTACTTC.

The chain recombines TRBV2 with TRBJ1-4; unclear D gene. There are 14 residues in the CDR3. The germline V and J ends were trimmed by 3 bases and 6 bases, with 11 bases remaining between them. Germline CDR1 is SNHLY and CDR2 is FYNNEI. The CDR3: CASSEGRWHEKLFF. The CDR3 DNA follows: TGTGCCAGCAGTGAGGGCAGGTGGCATGAAAAACTGTTTTTT. Complete variable domain (other parts from reference TRBV2 and TRBJ1-4): EPEVTQTPSHQVTQMGQEVILRCVPISNHLYFYWYRQILGQKVEFLVSFYNNEISEKSEIFDDQFSVERPDGSNFTLKIRSTKLEDSAMYFCASSEGRWHEKLFFGSGTQLSVL.

This clone appeared once. The rearrangement joins TRBV15 to TRBJ2-5; D tentatively reads TRBD1 or TRBD2 (5 bases each). The CDR3 is 15 amino acids. Germline lookup yields CDR1 LNHNV and CDR2 YYDKDF (reference sequence). V lost 0 bases and J 4 bases, leaving 12 bases between the germline ends. The CDR3 protein is CATSRDLGTLETQYF. In DNA, the CDR3 is TGTGCCACCAGCAGAGATCTCGGGACCTTAGAGACCCAGTACTTC.

A note on this clone: Other DNA sequences of this sample code for an identical CDR3. The chain links TRBV6-1 to TRBJ2-7, with 9 bases lining up with TRBD1. CDR3 length equals 14 residues. J lost 2 bases, V lost 6 bases, and 5 bases had no gene match. Germline CDR1 is MNHNS and CDR2 is SASEGT. CDR3 residues: CASRGTGLAYEQYF. The CDR3 DNA reads as TGTGCCAGCAGAGGGACAGGGCTTGCCTACGAGCAGTACTTC.

Comment on this clone: This sample also contains other DNA sequences that code for the same CDR3. The J gene is TRBJ1-1, the V gene TRBV27; the D gene is possibly TRBD1 (5 bases). The CDR3 sequence is 14 residues long. Germline V gives CDR1 MNHEY, CDR2 SMNVEV (reference sequence). Trimming pared 3 bases from V and 4 bases from J, leaving 12 bases between. The CDR3 reads CASSLSGGGTEAFF. CDR3 nucleotide sequence: TGTGCCAGCAGTTTGTCCGGGGGAGGCACTGAAGCTTTCTTT.

This chain uses TRBV27 with TRBJ1-2; TRBD1 matches 10 bases. Germline CDR1 MNHEY, CDR2 SMNVEV (reference sequence). This CDR3 contains 18 residues. The junction had 13 bases not matched to a gene; V was cut back by 6 bases and J by 0 bases. DNA of the CDR3: TGTGCCAGCAGCTTCTCCCGGGACAGGGGACGAGCTAACTATGGCTACACCTTC. This codes for CASSFSRDRGRANYGYTF.

The rearrangement links TRBV19 to TRBJ1-5, with D perhaps matching TRBD1 (6 bases). Trimming left V 2 bases short and J 2 bases short, with 7 bases between. Germline assignment: CDR1 LNHDA and CDR2 SQIVND (reference sequence). CDR3 length: 14 amino acids. The CDR3 region is CASSINRGNQPQHF. The CDR3 DNA reads TGTGCCAGTAGTATAAACAGGGGCAATCAGCCCCAGCATTTT.

The genes are TRBV28 and TRBJ1-2; D possibly corresponds to TRBD1 (5 bases). V was cut by 7 bases and J by 8 bases, with 23 bases left in between. Germline V gives CDR1 MDHEN, CDR2 SYDVKM. This CDR3 is built from 15 residues. CDR3 in amino acids: CASTAGYRGGGGYTF. The CDR3 DNA reads TGTGCCAGCACCGCCGGGTATAGGGGCGGAGGAGGCTACACCTTC.

The chain uses TRBV7-9 and TRBJ2-3, with D hard to call. The V end was cut by 5 bases, the J end by 2 bases, with 8 bases between. From germline, CDR1 is SEHNR and CDR2 FQNEAQ (reference sequence). This CDR3 comprises 13 residues. In DNA form, the CDR3 reads TGTGCCAGCAGCCCCGCCCTCACAGATACGCAGTATTTT. Residues: CASSPALTDTQYF.

The CDR3 sequence is CASQTGDTQYF. CDR3 coding DNA: TGTGCCAGCCAGACGGGGGATACGCAGTATTTT. The chain links TRBV25-1 to TRBJ2-3, with D possibly being TRBD2 (5 bases). The germline V gene has CDR1 MGHDK and CDR2 SYGVNS. This CDR3 is 11 amino acids long. Trimming shortened V by 8 bases and J by 6 bases, and 9 bases separated the two germline ends.

The chain joins TRBV15 to TRBJ2-3, with TRBD2 matching 10 bases. The CDR3 has 20 residues. Germline CDR1 is LNHNV and CDR2 is YYDKDF (reference sequence). The V segment lost 9 bases and the J segment 7 bases; nucleotides outside the gene matches: 28. CDR3 amino acids: CATLGTSGTTTSGPGNTQYF. CDR3 coding DNA: TGTGCCACTTTAGGCACCTCCGGGACAACGACTAGCGGGCCCGGGAATACGCAGTATTTT.

V is TRBV29-1 and J is TRBJ1-5, with TRBD1 matching over 9 bases. Germline CDR1 is SQVTM and CDR2 is ANQGSEA. With V trimmed by 4 bases and J by 5 bases, 3 bases remained unmatched. This CDR3 comprises 13 residues. The CDR3 loop is CSVVDRGDQPQHF. The DNA for the CDR3 is TGCAGCGTTGTGGACAGGGGAGATCAGCCCCAGCATTTT.